Included here is one TCR beta chain sequence, with context. The entry originates in a study of blood T cell repertoires in COVID-19. In the study overall: COVID-19 samples, acute and convalescent, were from the United States, Italy and Spain. T cells, B-cell-depleted T cells, or PBMCs supplied cDNA or gDNA.

In the study's own analysis: Reference gene primer amplification yielded estimated nucleated cell counts. The table came from immunoSEQ multiplex PCR; TCRdb's copy has only in-frame clones and leaves some out. D and trimming were read from the DNA, whereas the V and J calls and clone size are those reported in that table. The sample has about 480,000 clones; roughly 91% are singletons. V shed 0 bases and J 4 bases; nucleotides not matched to a gene: 4. This CDR3 region has 15 residues. CDR1 and CDR2 (germline): SGHRS, YFSETQ. The V and J genes are TRBV5-1 and TRBJ2-3, with 8 positions matching TRBD1. The receptor was derived from a woman between 25 and 40 years old with acute or convalescent COVID-19. Specimen: peripheral blood. For the CDR3, the DNA is TGCGCCAGCAGCTTGGGTCGGACAGGGCCAGATACGCAGTATTTT. This translates into CASSLGRTGPDTQYF.